This T cell receptor beta chain comes out of a study of cytomegalovirus exposure and HLA in healthy donors. General study findings and limits: For presence/absence analyses, sequencing depth was assumed to be roughly uniform across donors. An ancestry cluster, one associated with Asian ancestry, reportedly showed fewer N-insertions than the approximately 650-donor mean in a later analysis. Cytomegalovirus association was assigned to more than 150 TCR beta chains.

PCR used 60 Vbeta primers and 13 Jbeta primers. The data were produced by immunoSEQ multiplex PCR, yet TCRdb's version contains in-frame clones alone and is incomplete. The repertoire holds roughly 190,000 clones, with 65% to 80% as singletons. Germline values: CDR1 ENHRY, CDR2 SYGVKD. Trimming at V came to 4 bases and at J to 5 bases, leaving 6 bases not matched to a gene. The CDR3 runs 15 residues. On this clone itself: Its antigen remains unidentified.

The sequence was obtained from a man younger than 45 in good health and CMV-seropositive. The specimen was PBMCs. The rearrangement links TRBV10-3 to TRBJ1-4, with 8 bases aligning to TRBD1. The CDR3 loop is CAISAGTGKNEKLFF. Here the CDR3 DNA reads TGTGCCATCAGTGCCGGGACAGGTAAAAATGAAAAACTGTTTTTT.